The 32 T cell receptor beta chains presented below share a single source sample, sequenced in a study of T cell repertoires in cytomegalovirus infection. One entry per CDR3 protein, called by TCRdb with MiXCR from the reads. This table holds some 300,000 distinct CDR3 sequences, about 9.2% found once. Sequencing was performed on PBMCs. The receptors were gathered from a human donor in good health (CMV status not recorded). Some clones in this sample may be carry-over from other donors' samples.

This clonotype has at least ten counts. The chain couples TRBV6-2 or TRBV6-3 to TRBJ2-1; D is uncertain. The CDR3 consists of 11 residues. The germline gives CDR1 MNHEY, CDR2 SVGEGT. V gave up 4 bases and J gave up 9 bases, with 7 bases separating them. CDR3 sequence (DNA): TGTGCCAGCAGTTGGTCCCGTGAGCAGTTCTTC. Amino acid sequence: CASSWSREQFF.

This clonotype was found many times. The chain has TRBV20-1 and TRBJ1-6; 8 bases match TRBD1. The V gene's germline CDR1 is DFQATT and CDR2 SNEGSKA (reference sequence). V lost 6 bases to trimming and J lost 8 bases; unmatched junction nucleotides: 9. CDR3 length equals 14 residues. CDR3 loop: CSAPTGGQDSPLHF. The CDR3 DNA is TGCAGTGCCCCGACGGGGGGACAGGATTCACCCCTCCACTTT.

This clonotype was seen many times. The gene calls are TRBV5-5 and TRBJ2-1, with D possibly being TRBD1 or TRBD2 (5 bases each). Trimming pared 5 bases from V and 4 bases from J, leaving 13 bases between. Germline values: CDR1 SGHKS, CDR2 YYEKEE (reference sequence). The CDR3 runs 14 residues. In DNA, the CDR3 is TGTGCCAGCAGAGGGACGGCAAATTACAATGAGCAGTTCTTC. This encodes CASRGTANYNEQFF.

This clonotype was seen repeatedly, ten times or more. The CDR3 coding sequence is TGTGCCAGCAGCTTAGGTCTGGGGACTGAAGCTTTCTTT. This translates into CASSLGLGTEAFF. The gene calls are TRBV7-8 and TRBJ1-1; the D is unclear. Deletions cut 1 base from V and 5 bases from J, with 8 bases between. Per the germline V gene, CDR1 is SGHVS and CDR2 is FQNEAQ. The CDR3 runs to 13 residues.

This clonotype was found many times. The chain is built from TRBV4-1 and TRBJ1-2, with D maybe TRBD1 (6 bases). Germline V gene data show CDR1 as MGHRA and CDR2 as YSYEKL. Deletions cut 0 bases from V and 5 bases from J, with 31 bases between. The CDR3 consists of 21 residues. DNA for the CDR3: TGCGCCAGCAGCCAAGATCCCTTCCTTGGGGGGCCAGCCAACCGATTATATGGCTACACCTTC. Its protein is CASSQDPFLGGPANRLYGYTF.

This clonotype was picked up a small number of times. The chain recombines TRBV7-9 with TRBJ1-5; D is ambiguous. The CDR3 sequence is 16 residues long. Germline V CDR1 and CDR2: SEHNR, FQNEAQ (reference sequence). Trimming took off 5 bases at V and 0 bases at J, with 14 bases between the two ends. CDR3 residues: CASSADLWVSNQPQHF. CDR3 in DNA: TGTGCCAGCAGCGCAGATCTCTGGGTTAGCAATCAGCCCCAGCATTTT.

This clonotype was seen repeatedly, ten times or more. The rearrangement uses TRBV19 and TRBJ1-3, with D unresolved. The CDR3 runs 16 residues. V was shortened by 7 bases and J by 0 bases, with 16 bases between the two germline ends. Germline CDR1 is LNHDA and CDR2 is SQIVND (reference sequence). As DNA, the CDR3 is TGTGCCAGTACTAATCCCAGGAGGAACTCTGGAAACACCATATATTTT. Protein product: CASTNPRRNSGNTIYF.

This clonotype has just a few counts. The chain is built from TRBV10-3 and TRBJ2-6; 7 nucleotides line up with TRBD1. Trimming cost V 9 bases and J 2 bases; bases outside gene matches: 7. The CDR3 runs to 15 residues. The germline V gene encodes CDR1 ENHRY and CDR2 SYGVKD. For the CDR3, the DNA is TGTGCCATACCCACTACAGGGGCTGGGGCCAACGTCCTGACTTTC. Translated, it gives CAIPTTGAGANVLTF.

This clonotype was seen more than once but under ten times. CDR3 in amino acids: CASSLFTGQGTGELFF. Here the CDR3 DNA reads TGCGCCAGCAGCTTGTTTACGGGACAGGGCACCGGGGAGCTGTTTTTT. The chain recombines TRBV5-1 with TRBJ2-2; 9 bases map to TRBD1. The V gene end was trimmed by 1 base and the J gene end by 4 bases; junction bases not matched to a gene: 5. Germline V gives CDR1 SGHRS, CDR2 YFSETQ. The CDR3 runs 16 residues.

This clonotype turned up a few times. V is TRBV2 and J is TRBJ2-2; D not certain. From germline, CDR1 is SNHLY and CDR2 FYNNEI. V lost 6 bases to trimming and J lost 6 bases, with 11 bases between them. The CDR3 contains 13 residues. In nucleotides, the CDR3 is TGTGCCAGCAGCGTGCTAGGATCCGGGGAGCTGTTTTTT. Translated: CASSVLGSGELFF.

The rearrangement links TRBV2 to TRBJ2-1; D perhaps matches TRBD2 (6 bases). The CDR3 is made up of 14 amino acids. Per germline, CDR1 SNHLY and CDR2 FYNNEI. Trimming removed 5 bases from V and 7 bases from J, with 15 bases in between. The CDR3 DNA reads TGTGCCAGCAGTTGGGACTCCGCCGCAAATGAGCAGTTCTTC. Protein sequence: CASSWDSAANEQFF.

This clonotype has at least ten counts. V and J are TRBV7-9 and TRBJ2-5; the D is unclear. The length of the CDR3 is 11 residues. CDR1 SEHNR and CDR2 FQNEAQ come from the germline V gene (reference sequence). Trimming took 1 base from V and 5 from J, leaving 2 bases between them. This CDR3 reads CASSLDETQYF. The CDR3 DNA reads TGTGCCAGCAGCTTAGACGAGACCCAGTACTTC.

This clonotype was recorded at least ten times. V is TRBV20-1 and J is TRBJ2-5; 7 positions match TRBD1. This CDR3 has 15 residues. The germline V gene has CDR1 DFQATT and CDR2 SNEGSKA (reference sequence). The trim removed 5 bases at V and 1 base at J, leaving 10 bases unmatched. The CDR3 here is CSASILRGPQETQYF. The CDR3 DNA reads TGCAGTGCTTCCATCCTTAGGGGGCCCCAAGAGACCCAGTACTTC.

This clonotype was recorded at least ten times. This chain joins TRBV7-9 and TRBJ2-1; 8 positions match TRBD1. The CDR3 loop spans 13 amino acids. With 1 base clipped from V and 8 bases from J, the junction kept 1 base outside the gene matches. The V gene's germline CDR1 is SEHNR and CDR2 FQNEAQ (reference sequence). CDR3 amino acids: CASSLGQGHEQFF. As DNA, the CDR3 is TGTGCCAGCAGCTTAGGACAGGGGCATGAGCAGTTCTTC.

This clonotype has at least ten counts. This chain links TRBV19 with TRBJ1-6, with D possibly TRBD1 on 6 matching bases. Trimming took 6 bases from V and 13 from J, leaving 16 bases between them. The CDR3 totals 13 residues. CDR1 is LNHDA, CDR2 SQIVND, per germline (reference sequence). CDR3 sequence reads: CASRLGQQSPLHF. The CDR3 DNA follows: TGTGCCAGTAGACTCGGACAGCAGTCTCCCCTCCACTTT.

The CDR3 nucleotides read TGTGCCAGCAGTTTTCACGAACCCGGGACAGGGGGCGCGGACACCGGGGAGCTGTTTTTT. Its translation: CASSFHEPGTGGADTGELFF. This sequence joins TRBV6-6 and TRBJ2-2; 12 positions agree with TRBD1. Germline loops: CDR1 MNHNY, CDR2 SVGAGI (reference sequence). The CDR3 loop spans 20 amino acids. The V gene end was trimmed by 4 bases and the J gene end by 3 bases; junction bases not matched to a gene: 15.

Concerning this clonotype itself: Mismatch with germline at one junction end may stem from a read error. V is TRBV7-8 and J is TRBJ2-5; 14 bases agree with TRBD2. CDR1 is SGHVS and CDR2 is FQNEAQ in the germline V gene. The CDR3 is made up of 17 amino acids. DNA for the CDR3: TGTGCCAGCAGCTTAGTAATCTCGACTAGCGGGGGGGGGACCCAGTACTTT. Translated, it gives CASSLVISTSGGGTQYF.

Regarding this clonotype: This clone may be a read error of a much larger clone one base away. The rearrangement uses TRBV25-1 and TRBJ1-4, with a weak D call TRBD1 (6 bases). The CDR3 totals 19 residues. CDR1 and CDR2 from the germline V gene are MGHDK and SYGVNS. The germline V and J ends were trimmed by 2 bases and 8 bases, with 27 bases remaining between them. CDR3 bases: TGTGCCAGCAGTGAAGAGGACAGTGAGATACTATCCGGTGGGGAAAAACTGTTTTTT. This codes for CASSEEDSEILSGGEKLFF.

This clonotype has ten or more counts. CDR3 region: CASSYSKIWGGYNEQFF. CDR3 sequence (DNA): TGTGCCAGCAGTTACTCGAAGATTTGGGGGGGTTACAATGAGCAGTTCTTC. The chain joins TRBV6-5 to TRBJ2-1; 7 nucleotides match TRBD2. V was pared by 0 bases and J by 4 bases, with 9 bases of the junction left unmatched. The CDR3 consists of 17 residues. The germline gives CDR1 MNHEY, CDR2 SVGAGI.

A few counts support this clonotype. V gene TRBV2 combines with J gene TRBJ2-3, with 8 bases that match TRBD1. With 7 bases clipped from V and 4 bases from J, the junction kept 7 bases outside the gene matches. This CDR3 has 14 amino acids. Germline loops: CDR1 SNHLY, CDR2 FYNNEI. The CDR3 is CASTGQGGADTQYF. CDR3 bases: TGTGCCAGCACTGGACAGGGAGGTGCAGATACGCAGTATTTT.

The sample holds a few counts of this clonotype. This sequence joins TRBV18 and TRBJ1-6; possibly TRBD1 for D (5 bases). Germline-derived CDR1 and CDR2 are KGHSH and LQKENI. V was trimmed by 0 bases and J by 7 bases, leaving 10 bases between them. The length of the CDR3 is 15 residues. The CDR3 here is CASSPPNQGNSPLHF. The CDR3 DNA reads as TGTGCCAGCTCACCACCGAACCAGGGAAATTCACCCCTCCACTTT.

V and J are TRBV4-3 and TRBJ1-5, with D uncertain. The germline CDR1 and CDR2 sequences are LGHNA and YSLEER. The length of the CDR3 is 15 residues. With 0 bases removed from V and 4 bases from J, the gap between germline ends came to 10 bases. The CDR3 loop reads CASSQDLSANQPQHF. The CDR3 nucleotides read TGCGCCAGCAGCCAAGACCTATCCGCTAATCAGCCCCAGCATTTT.

This clonotype was seen ten or more times. The rearrangement uses TRBV11-2 and TRBJ2-3, with 11 bases that match TRBD2. V gave up 4 bases and J gave up 2 bases; unmatched junction bases: 5. Per the germline V gene, CDR1 is SGHAT and CDR2 is FQNNGV. The CDR3 totals 16 residues. The CDR3 DNA follows: TGTGCCAGCAGCTCCCGGACTAGCGGGTTCACAGATACGCAGTATTTT. This sequence encodes CASSSRTSGFTDTQYF. Full variable domain (remainder filled in from reference TRBV11-2 and TRBJ2-3): EAGVAQSPRYKIIEKRQSVAFWCNPISGHATLYWYQQILGQGPKLLIQFQNNGVVDDSQLPKDRFSAERLKGVDSTLKIQPAKLEDSAVYLCASSSRTSGFTDTQYFGPGTRLTVL.

This clonotype showed up many times. The CDR3: CASSLEGGSYNEQFF. The DNA of the CDR3 is TGTGCCAGCAGCTTGGAAGGGGGCAGTTACAATGAGCAGTTCTTC. The V gene is TRBV7-2, the J gene TRBJ2-1, with 7 bases identical to TRBD1. This CDR3 is built from 15 residues. Germline V lookup: CDR1 SGHTA, CDR2 FQGNSA. The V and J ends lost 3 bases and 4 bases, in that order; junction bases with no gene match: 6.

This clonotype was found a few times. The chain links TRBV20-1 to TRBJ1-1; 9 bases fit TRBD1. In germline, CDR1 is DFQATT, CDR2 SNEGSKA (reference sequence). The ends lost 3 bases at V and 12 bases at J; junction bases unmatched: 11. The CDR3 extends over 13 amino acids. The CDR3 DNA reads as TGCAGTGCTAGGCACCGGGACAGGGAGTCGTCTTTCTTT. It specifies CSARHRDRESSFF.

The V call is TRBV29-1, the J call TRBJ1-1, with D perhaps matching TRBD1 (5 bases). The length of the CDR3 is 13 residues. Per the germline V gene, CDR1 is SQVTM and CDR2 is ANQGSEA. Trimming left V 5 bases short and J 0 bases short, with 10 bases between. The CDR3 coding sequence is TGCAGCGTTCGACAGATTCTGAACACTGAAGCTTTCTTT. This sequence encodes CSVRQILNTEAFF.

Many counts were recorded for this clonotype. The chain has TRBV4-3 and TRBJ2-1; 7 nucleotides line up with TRBD1. CDR3 length equals 16 residues. J was trimmed by 7 bases and V by 3 bases; bases with no gene match: 12. Per germline, CDR1 LGHNA and CDR2 YSLEER. CDR3 bases: TGCGCCAGCAGCCACTCATGGGTCAAGACAGGGAATGAGCAGTTCTTC. The encoded protein is CASSHSWVKTGNEQFF.

The chain employs TRBV20-1 and TRBJ2-2; D is tentatively TRBD1 or TRBD2 (6 bases each). The germline V gene encodes CDR1 DFQATT and CDR2 SNEGSKA (reference sequence). V lost 0 bases and J 0 bases, leaving 11 bases between the germline ends. The CDR3 is 16 amino acids. The CDR3 is CSARDYGGPNTGELFF. As DNA, the CDR3 is TGCAGTGCTAGAGATTACGGGGGCCCGAACACCGGGGAGCTGTTTTTT.

This clonotype was counted ten times or more. This chain uses TRBV12-5 with TRBJ2-5, with 11 nucleotides matching TRBD1. This CDR3 contains 16 residues. Germline values: CDR1 LGHNT, CDR2 FRNRAP. V lost 2 bases to trimming and J lost 3 bases; unmatched junction nucleotides: 5. The CDR3: CASGLTRDRGKETQYF. CDR3 nucleotide sequence: TGTGCTAGTGGTTTGACCCGGGACAGGGGGAAAGAGACCCAGTACTTC.

This clonotype was seen at least ten times. This chain uses TRBV27 with TRBJ1-6, with 9 bases fitting TRBD1. Germline loops: CDR1 MNHEY, CDR2 SMNVEV (reference sequence). V was pared by 2 bases and J by 1 base, with 12 bases of the junction left unmatched. The CDR3 sequence is 20 residues long. The CDR3 here is CASSLKAGGTGYSYNSPLHF. CDR3 coding DNA: TGTGCCAGCAGTTTAAAAGCGGGAGGGACAGGGTATTCCTATAATTCACCCCTCCACTTT.

This clonotype has at least ten counts. This chain links TRBV19 with TRBJ1-1; D unresolved. There are 13 residues in the CDR3. Germline V gives CDR1 LNHDA, CDR2 SQIVND (reference sequence). V lost 9 bases and J lost 1, with 12 bases in between. The CDR3 loop is CASAEKANTEAFF. As DNA, the CDR3 is TGTGCCAGCGCGGAAAAGGCGAACACTGAAGCTTTCTTT.

At least ten counts were recorded for this clonotype. The chain links TRBV28 to TRBJ2-2; a weak D match, TRBD1 (6 bases). This CDR3 comprises 19 residues. Trimming removed 5 bases at V and 3 bases at J, with 25 bases between. The germline gives CDR1 MDHEN, CDR2 SYDVKM. The CDR3 sequence is CASSPKMGQGRSYTGELFF. The DNA of the CDR3 is TGTGCCAGCAGTCCAAAAATGGGGCAGGGGCGTTCCTACACCGGGGAGCTGTTTTTT.